This TCR beta chain was sequenced in a study of cytomegalovirus exposure and HLA in healthy donors. Study results and limitations: Cytomegalovirus association was listed for 170 or so TCR beta chains. Earlier results showed most TCR beta V segments being productive about 87% or about 30% of the time.

The PCR was carried out with 60 Vbeta primers and 13 Jbeta primers. Sequenced by immunoSEQ multiplex PCR; TCRdb stores in-frame clones only, minus some. This sample's table has about 20,000 clones. The CDR3 is 14 amino acids. V dropped 5 bases and J dropped 0; count of bases not matched to a gene: 3. The germline gives CDR1 SQVTM, CDR2 ANQGSEA. Concerning this clone: The antigen remains undetermined.

The sequence came from a man in his 60s in good health and CMV-seropositive. The chain has TRBV29-1 and TRBJ1-4; 7 nucleotides align to TRBD1. The sequencing input was PBMCs. CDR3: CSVSQGSTNEKLFF. The CDR3 region has the DNA TGCAGCGTTTCACAGGGGTCAACTAATGAAAAACTGTTTTTT.